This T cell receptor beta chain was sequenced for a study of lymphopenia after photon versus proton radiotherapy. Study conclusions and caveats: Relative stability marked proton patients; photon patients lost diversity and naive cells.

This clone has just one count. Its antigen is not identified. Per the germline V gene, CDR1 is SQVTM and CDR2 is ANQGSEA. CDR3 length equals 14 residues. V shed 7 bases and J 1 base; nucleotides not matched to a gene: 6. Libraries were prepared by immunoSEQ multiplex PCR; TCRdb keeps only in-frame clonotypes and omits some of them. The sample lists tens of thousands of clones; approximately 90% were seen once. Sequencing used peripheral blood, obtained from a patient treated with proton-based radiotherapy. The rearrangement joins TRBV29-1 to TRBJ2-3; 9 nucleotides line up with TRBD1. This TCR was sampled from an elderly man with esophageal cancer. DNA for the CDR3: TGCAGCGCTACCCGGGACAGGGGCACAGATACGCAGTATTTT. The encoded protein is CSATRDRGTDTQYF.